This record concerns one T cell receptor (beta chain) sequence. Assay used: immunoSEQ multiplex PCR; TCRdb lists only in-frame clones, some missing. The repertoire has 300,000 to 450,000 clones, around 89% of them found once; the top ten carry about 1%. This sample stems from a study of blood T cell repertoires in COVID-19. Study background: The United States, Italy and Spain were the sources of the acute and convalescent COVID-19 samples.

The sequence was collected from a man aged 18 to 29 who had recovered from COVID-19. Sequenced material: PBMCs or T cells enriched from blood (not recorded which).

In DNA form, the CDR3 reads TGCGCCAGCAGCCAAGAGATCGTAGCGGGAGATACAGATACGCAGTATTTT. Encoded protein: CASSQEIVAGDTDTQYF. The chain joins TRBV4-3 to TRBJ2-3; the match to TRBD2 covers 9 bases. CDR1 is LGHNA and CDR2 is YSLEER in the germline V gene. The CDR3 length is 17 residues. V was clipped by 0 bases and J by 3 bases; unmatched bases: 7.